Here is one T cell receptor (beta chain) with its context. No antigen is known for it. The table came from immunoSEQ multiplex PCR; TCRdb's copy has only in-frame clones and leaves some out. This sample carries fewer than 100,000 clones, just over 90% of them seen once, and the ten largest clones take about 0.3%. The data are from a study of OX40 agonist ivuxolimab in advanced cancers. Study in general: The dose of intravenous ivuxolimab that patients received every 2 weeks ranged from 0.01 to 10 mg/kg. Two cutaneous melanoma patients and one hepatocellular carcinoma patient, three in all, had partial responses.

CDR3 size: 15 residues. V was trimmed by 4 bases and J by 4 bases, leaving 15 bases between them. Germline CDR1 and CDR2: SGHAT and FQNNGV. General study points: Blood T cells, both CD4+ and CD8+, expanded clonally by week 6 at 0.1 to 3.0 mg/kg.

Sequencing was performed on CD4+ or CD8+ T cells sorted from blood, taken in a trial of the OX40 agonist ivuxolimab. The chain combines TRBV11-2 with TRBJ2-3; D is uncertain. The clonotype was recovered from an adult with an advanced solid tumor such as melanoma, head and neck, liver or kidney cancer. The DNA for the CDR3 is TGTGCCAGCAGCTCCTCCTCTGTGGTGCCAGATACGCAGTATTTT. Its protein product is CASSSSSVVPDTQYF.